The 5 T cell receptor beta chains below were found in one sample sequenced in a study of regulatory T cells in long-lasting Graves disease. Time point here: newly diagnosed GD, antithyroid drugs for less than 3 months. PBMC-extracted RNA yielded the TCR library. Investigators prepared the TCR beta libraries by applying iRepertoire HTBI primers and Arm-PCR of CDR3 regions. MiXCR, applied by TCRdb to the multiplex PCR reads, yields one record per CDR3 protein. The repertoire holds 370,000 or so distinct CDR3 sequences, with about 17% as singletons. This same sample was also taken into another study, of T cells in Graves' hyperthyroidism and ophthalmopathy.

Sequenced here: peripheral blood mononuclear cells (PBMCs), sampled at new diagnosis, from a patient treated with antithyroid drugs. The receptors here all came from a woman between 18 and 30 years old with Graves disease.

Concerning this clonotype itself: Possible read error: a much larger clone is one base away. This chain links TRBV6-2 or TRBV6-3 with TRBJ1-2, with 9 bases lining up with TRBD1. Germline values: CDR1 MNHEY, CDR2 SVGEGT. The CDR3 totals 16 residues. The CDR3: CVSSSRTGEAGYGYTF. CDR3 nucleotide sequence: TGTGTCAGCAGTTCCAGGACAGGGGAAGCGGGCTATGGCTACACCTTC.

This clonotype was seen many times. The rearrangement uses TRBV20-1 and TRBJ1-5; TRBD1 might be the D (5 bases). The CDR3 covers 14 residues. In germline, CDR1 is DFQATT, CDR2 SNEGSKA (reference sequence). Trimming cost V 4 bases and J 0 bases, with 10 bases left between them. The CDR3 is CSATRGNSNQPQHF. DNA for the CDR3: TGCAGTGCTACACGGGGGAATAGCAATCAGCCCCAGCATTTT.

On this clonotype: The junction does not match germline at one end; this may be a read error. This chain links TRBV13 with TRBJ2-5, with D perhaps matching TRBD1 (6 bases). The germline V gene encodes CDR1 PRHDT and CDR2 FYEKMQ (reference sequence). The CDR3 loop spans 13 amino acids. This CDR3 reads CAGSLTGFETQYF. The CDR3 DNA sequence: TGTGCCGGCAGCTTAACAGGGTTTGAGACCCAGTACTTC.

This clonotype was counted a few times. V usage is TRBV27 and J usage is TRBJ2-2; a weak D match, TRBD1 (6 bases). V shed 2 bases and J shed 4 bases, with 11 bases lying between them. The CDR3 is 15 amino acids. Germline loops: CDR1 MNHEY, CDR2 SMNVEV (reference sequence). Here the CDR3 reads CASSLTQGSTGELFF. The CDR3 DNA follows: TGTGCCAGCAGTTTAACCCAGGGGTCCACCGGGGAGCTGTTTTTT.

This clonotype was seen ten or more times. A much larger clonotype is one base distant, so this may be a read error. This chain links TRBV18 with TRBJ1-1; 7 bases line up with TRBD1. Germline V gene data show CDR1 as KGHSH and CDR2 as LQKENI. The CDR3 runs to 16 residues. J was trimmed by 1 base and V by 2 bases; bases with no gene match: 7. The CDR3 protein is CASSPMQGGANTEAFF. The CDR3, as DNA: TGTGCCAGCTCACCAATGCAGGGGGGGGCGAACACTGAAGCTTTCTTT. Full variable domain (outside the CDR3, taken from reference TRBV18 and TRBJ1-1): NAGVMQNPRHLVRRRGQEARLRCSPMKGHSHVYWYRQLPEEGLKFMVYLQKENIIDESGMPKERFSAEFPKEGPSILRIQQVVRGDSAAYFCASSPMQGGANTEAFFGQGTRLTVV.